The TCR beta chain described here comes from a study of T cell responses to AZD1222 COVID-19 vaccine. Points from the study as a whole: Among spike-specific TCRs, nearly half reportedly target unmutated variant regions.

Profiled with immunoSEQ multiplex PCR; TCRdb holds only in-frame clones, not every one. Of just over 30,000 clones listed, roughly 90% were seen once; the top ten hold about 14%. This clone was seen only a few times. Its cognate antigen is unknown. An end of the junction does not agree with germline; a read error may underlie this. In germline, CDR1 is LNHDA, CDR2 SQIVND (reference sequence). CDR3 length: 11 residues. The V gene is TRBV19, the J gene TRBJ2-7; D possibly corresponds to TRBD2 (5 bases). This TCR was recovered from an adult who received the AZD1222 COVID-19 vaccine. Sample: peripheral blood, taken 28 days after the second AZD1222 dose. CDR3: CASSRSDSFSF. As DNA, the CDR3 is TGTGCCAGTAGTAGATCGGACTCCTTTAGCTTC.